This T cell receptor (beta chain) was documented in a study of T-cell memory formation after mild COVID-19. Findings and limits, study-wide: Later expanders leaned CD4+, whereas clones that contracted between day 15 and 85 were balanced CD4/CD8. Several responding clones turned up in pre-infection memory, indicating that cross-reactive memory may have taken part.

Trimming shortened V by 0 bases and J by 0 bases, and 9 bases separated the two germline ends. This CDR3 spans 15 amino acids. Germline lookup yields CDR1 SGHNT and CDR2 YYREEE (reference sequence). Barcoded TCR alpha and TCR beta cDNA libraries with UMIs came from 5'RACE using constant-segment primers. TCRdb recomputed calls from the 5' RACE reads with MiXCR, one row per CDR3 protein. There are about 360,000 distinct CDR3 sequences in the sample; 13% occur only once, and about a fifth lies in the top ten. The table lists this clonotype with a count of one. The antigen is not known. This clonotype was sampled from a man in his late teens or twenties who had mild COVID-19 (a few samples of this study predate the infection). Cell type and time point are not known. The rearrangement links TRBV5-4 to TRBJ1-2; D is ambiguous. Sequencing was carried out using PBMCs or a T cell subset sorted from them (not recorded which). The CDR3 is CASSLGRAANYGYTF. The CDR3 DNA sequence: TGTGCCAGCAGCTTGGGCCGGGCTGCTAACTATGGCTACACCTTC.